The present T cell receptor beta chain was sequenced within a study of cytomegalovirus exposure and HLA in healthy donors. Study as a whole: Assignment to the Caucasian-associated ancestry cluster applied to around 82% of the approximately 360 genotyped donors.

Study outcomes and limitations: Several of the most significant clusters were apparently associated with common viral pathogens in a later analysis. The study recorded around 160 TCR beta chains that were cytomegalovirus-associated.

V lost 4 bases and J lost 3; bases outside the gene matches: 11. The CDR3 spans 16 residues. Germline assignment: CDR1 SEHNR and CDR2 FQNEAQ (reference sequence). The PCR had 60 Vbeta and 13 Jbeta primers. Sequencing used immunoSEQ multiplex PCR; TCRdb keeps in-frame clones, though not all of them. In the table there are under 200,000 clones, roughly 80% of which are singletons. Details on this clone: Its target is not known.

V usage is TRBV7-9 and J usage is TRBJ2-7; 8 bases are a match to TRBD1. The TCR was taken from a male donor in good health and CMV-seropositive. The source material was PBMCs. The CDR3 DNA follows: TGTGCCAGCAGCTCCTATGACAGGACAGGGAACTACGAGCAGTACTTC. It yields the protein CASSSYDRTGNYEQYF.